This T cell receptor beta chain was obtained from a study of T-cell memory formation after mild COVID-19. As for this clonotype: Its specificity is not known.

Each CDR3 protein gets one entry after TCRdb re-called the 5' RACE reads with MiXCR. This table has around 430,000 distinct CDR3 sequences, 15% to 20% appearing once. Study-wide findings and caveats: Mostly located in CM and EM were contracting CD4+ clones, with contracting CD8+ clones located in EMRA.

CDR3 length equals 16 residues. V lost 8 bases and J 5 bases, leaving 24 bases between the germline ends. Material for sequencing was PBMCs or a T cell subset sorted from them (not recorded which). The TCR was taken from a man aged 18 to 30 who had mild COVID-19 (a few samples of this study predate the infection). Cell type and time point are not known. The rearrangement joins TRBV12-3 or TRBV12-4 to TRBJ1-2, with D unresolved. The CDR3 reads CASRRSGLRIKYGYTF. CDR3 DNA: TGTGCCAGCCGACGTTCGGGCCTACGGATCAAGTATGGCTACACCTTC.